One sample yielded the 25 T cell receptor beta chains listed below, sequenced in a study of early T cells in non-severe SARS-CoV-2 infection. TCRdb reanalysed the 5' RACE reads using MiXCR and keeps one entry per CDR3 protein. The sample consists of 55,000 to 85,000 distinct CDR3 sequences, roughly an eighth of them appearing once. The sample was whole blood. These receptors came from an adult who was a healthcare worker with PCR-confirmed SARS-CoV-2 infection or an uninfected control (not recorded which).

This clonotype was found many times. The chain joins TRBV28 to TRBJ2-7; TRBD1 agrees at 9 bases. Trimming took 3 bases from V and 4 from J; bases not matched to a gene: 7. The CDR3 is 15 residues long. CDR1 and CDR2 (germline): MDHEN, SYDVKM. CDR3 sequence reads: CASSFGGTGSYEQYF. The CDR3 coding sequence is TGTGCCAGCAGTTTCGGGGGGACAGGGTCGTACGAGCAGTACTTC.

This clonotype appeared many times. The V and J genes are TRBV25-1 and TRBJ1-4, with TRBD1 as a possible D gene (6 bases). There are 15 residues in the CDR3. CDR1 is MGHDK and CDR2 is SYGVNS in the germline V gene. Trimming removed 4 bases at V and 8 bases at J, with 17 bases between. CDR3 coding DNA: TGTGCCAGCAGTGCCAGGGGCCAAGGAAGCGAAAAACTGTTTTTT. Amino acid sequence: CASSARGQGSEKLFF.

In this sample, this clonotype turned up a few times. The chain uses TRBV29-1 and TRBJ2-7, with D unresolved. CDR1 and CDR2 from the germline V gene are SQVTM and ANQGSEA. This CDR3 is built from 12 residues. V was pared by 4 bases and J by 3 bases, with 10 bases between. CDR3 sequence: CSVAPNDYEQYF. The CDR3 DNA reads TGCAGCGTTGCGCCAAATGACTACGAGCAGTACTTC.

The chain is built from TRBV5-1 and TRBJ2-5, with 9 bases matching TRBD2. Trimming took 0 bases from V and 1 from J; bases not matched to a gene: 4. This CDR3 comprises 16 residues. CDR1 is SGHRS, CDR2 YFSETQ, per germline. The chain's CDR3 is CASSLGSGGRQETQYF. For the CDR3, the DNA is TGCGCCAGCAGCTTGGGTAGCGGGGGACGCCAAGAGACCCAGTACTTC.

This clonotype was detected ten times or more. CDR3 nucleotides: TGTGCCAGCAGCTTCGCTCGTGGGGGCGCAGATACGCAGTATTTT. Amino acids: CASSFARGGADTQYF. The chain couples TRBV7-9 to TRBJ2-3, with D possibly TRBD1 on 6 matching bases. V gave up 3 bases and J gave up 4 bases, with 14 bases separating them. The CDR3 runs to 15 residues. From germline, CDR1 is SEHNR and CDR2 FQNEAQ (reference sequence).

The genes are TRBV28 and TRBJ1-1; D not certain. V shed 6 bases and J shed 1 base, with 12 bases lying between them. Germline V gives CDR1 MDHEN, CDR2 SYDVKM. The CDR3 length is 14 residues. CDR3 loop: CASSPWPGNTEAFF. As DNA, the CDR3 is TGTGCCAGCAGCCCCTGGCCTGGGAACACTGAAGCTTTCTTT.

This clonotype occurred many times. The chain is built from TRBV9 and TRBJ2-7, with 7 bases that match TRBD1. Losses at the gene ends were 0 bases for V and 2 bases for J; bases not matched to a gene: 8. CDR3 length: 16 residues. The germline V gene has CDR1 SGDLS and CDR2 YYNGEE. The CDR3 loop reads CASSVGTGVPTYEQYF. In DNA, the CDR3 is TGTGCCAGCAGCGTAGGCACAGGGGTTCCAACCTACGAGCAGTACTTC. Drawing the rest from reference TRBV9 and TRBJ2-7, the complete variable domain is DSGVTQTPKHLITATGQRVTLRCSPRSGDLSVYWYQQSLDQGLQFLIQYYNGEERAKGNILERFSAQQFPDLHSELNLSSLELGDSALYFCASSVGTGVPTYEQYFGPGTRLTVT.

Regarding this clonotype: The junction and the germline gene differ at one end; a read error may be behind it. The V call is TRBV20-1, the J call TRBJ2-1; D is undetermined. The CDR3 loop spans 15 amino acids. Germline CDR1 is DFQATT and CDR2 is SNEGSKA (reference sequence). CDR3 sequence: CSARGAAASCNEQFF. The CDR3 DNA is TGCAGTGCTAGAGGTGCCGCTGCCTCCTGCAATGAGCAGTTCTTC.

This chain's CDR3 is CASSHGTGVYSGANVLTF. The CDR3 nucleotides read TGTGCCAGCAGCCACGGGACAGGGGTCTACTCTGGGGCCAACGTCCTGACTTTC. The chain has TRBV14 and TRBJ2-6, with 10 bases lining up with TRBD1. With 3 bases clipped from V and 0 bases from J, the junction kept 5 bases outside the gene matches. This CDR3 region has 18 residues. Germline V gene data show CDR1 as SGHDN and CDR2 as FVKESK.

This clonotype came up a few times. This sequence joins TRBV5-1 and TRBJ2-6; perhaps TRBD2 as D (6 bases). Per germline, CDR1 SGHRS and CDR2 YFSETQ. V was clipped by 1 base and J by 0 bases, with 8 bases between them. This CDR3 region has 16 residues. The CDR3 protein is CASSLTGSSGANVLTF. CDR3 sequence (DNA): TGCGCCAGCAGCTTGACCGGGAGCTCTGGGGCCAACGTCCTGACTTTC.

This clonotype was counted ten times or more. This rearrangement joins TRBV19 to TRBJ2-2; TRBD1 matches at 7 bases. Germline assignment: CDR1 LNHDA and CDR2 SQIVND (reference sequence). There are 15 residues in the CDR3. With 4 bases clipped from V and 1 base from J, the junction kept 3 bases outside the gene matches. The CDR3 DNA follows: TGTGCCAGTAGTAGACAGGGAAGGAACACCGGGGAGCTGTTTTTT. Translated: CASSRQGRNTGELFF. Full variable domain (rest looked up from reference TRBV19 and TRBJ2-2): DGGITQSPKYLFRKEGQNVTLSCEQNLNHDAMYWYRQDPGQGLRLIYYSQIVNDFQKGDIAEGYSVSREKKESFPLTVTSAQKNPTAFYLCASSRQGRNTGELFFGEGSRLTVL.

Concerning this clonotype: A clone one base away is much larger, so this may be a read error. The V and J genes are TRBV5-6 and TRBJ2-1; TRBD2 matches 10 bases. Germline CDR1 SGHDT, CDR2 YYEEEE. This CDR3 spans 16 amino acids. CDR3 sequence reads: CASSLGAGGTYNEQSF. CDR3 in DNA: TGTGCCAGCAGCTTAGGAGCGGGAGGGACCTACAATGAGCAGTCCTTC.

The chain combines TRBV29-1 with TRBJ2-1; TRBD2 aligns across 9 bases. Germline V gene data show CDR1 as SQVTM and CDR2 as ANQGSEA. The V segment lost 8 bases and the J segment 9 bases; nucleotides outside the gene matches: 14. The CDR3 is 14 amino acids. The CDR3, as DNA: TGCAGCATCAGAAAAGCGGGAGGTCCAGCTGAGCAGTTCTTC. Amino acid sequence: CSIRKAGGPAEQFF.

This clonotype was seen many times. V gene TRBV5-6 combines with J gene TRBJ1-2, with TRBD1 identical over 8 bases. The CDR3 extends over 14 amino acids. After removal of 4 bases from V and 4 bases from J, the junction contained 6 bases not matched to a gene. Germline V gives CDR1 SGHDT, CDR2 YYEEEE. CDR3 in amino acids: CASSGSTGAYGYTF. The DNA for the CDR3 is TGTGCCAGCAGCGGTTCGACAGGGGCCTATGGCTACACCTTC.

The chain recombines TRBV15 with TRBJ1-5; D may be TRBD1 (5 bases). The CDR3 runs 16 residues. Per the germline V gene, CDR1 is LNHNV and CDR2 is YYDKDF (reference sequence). The V end was cut by 0 bases, the J end by 8 bases, with 17 bases between. The CDR3 sequence: CATSRDPGRTSEPQHF. The CDR3 DNA is TGTGCCACCAGCAGAGATCCGGGACGGACCTCGGAGCCCCAGCATTTT.

The rearrangement uses TRBV27 and TRBJ2-7; D is perhaps TRBD1 or TRBD2 (5 bases each). V was clipped by 4 bases and J by 3 bases, with 19 bases between them. CDR3 size: 16 residues. Germline V lookup: CDR1 MNHEY, CDR2 SMNVEV (reference sequence). The CDR3 here is CASSSDRDLGNYEQYF. The CDR3 nucleotides read TGTGCCAGCAGTTCCGACCGGGACCTAGGTAACTACGAGCAGTACTTC.

This clonotype was observed many times. The genes are TRBV7-9 and TRBJ2-2, with TRBD2 matching 8 bases. The ends lost 4 bases at V and 4 bases at J; junction bases unmatched: 5. CDR3 length: 15 amino acids. Germline V gene data show CDR1 as SEHNR and CDR2 as FQNEAQ (reference sequence). The CDR3 reads CASSSRLASTGELFF. CDR3 DNA sequence: TGTGCCAGCAGCTCCCGACTAGCGAGCACCGGGGAGCTGTTTTTT.

This clonotype was seen many times. The V gene is TRBV4-1, the J gene TRBJ1-1; D is unclear. Trimming left V 2 bases short and J 1 base short, with 17 bases between. This CDR3 spans 17 amino acids. The germline gives CDR1 MGHRA, CDR2 YSYEKL. The CDR3 here is CASSQSRAARWNTEAFF. Written as DNA, the CDR3 is TGCGCCAGCAGCCAATCAAGGGCTGCGAGGTGGAACACTGAAGCTTTCTTT.

This clonotype has a count of ten or more. The chain carries TRBV7-8 and TRBJ2-3; 11 positions match TRBD1. The CDR3 has 17 residues. Germline assignment: CDR1 SGHVS and CDR2 FQNEAQ. After removal of 1 base from V and 3 bases from J, the junction contained 6 bases not matched to a gene. CDR3 nucleotides: TGTGCCAGCAGCTTAGAAAACGGACAGGGGGCTACAGATACGCAGTATTTT. It is translated as CASSLENGQGATDTQYF.

There are a few counts of this clonotype. The chain employs TRBV6-1 and TRBJ1-3; D unclear. Germline CDR1 reads MNHNS; CDR2 reads SASEGT. There are 15 residues in the CDR3. V was pared by 7 bases and J by 4 bases, with 17 bases between. For the CDR3, the DNA is TGTGCCAGCAATTCCGCCGGAACGAGAGGAAACACCATATATTTT. Amino acids: CASNSAGTRGNTIYF.

The V call is TRBV18, the J call TRBJ2-4; the D gene is possibly TRBD2 (5 bases). The CDR3 totals 16 residues. Germline assignment: CDR1 KGHSH and CDR2 LQKENI. V lost 0 bases to trimming and J lost 3 bases, with 12 bases between them. The chain's CDR3 is CASSPPLKEDKNIQYF. The CDR3, as DNA: TGTGCCAGCTCACCACCGTTAAAGGAGGACAAAAACATTCAGTACTTC.

This clonotype was picked up a small number of times. CDR3 in DNA: TGTGCCAGCAGTTTACCCGGGCACCCTTATTCCTCTGGGGCCAACGTCCTGACTTTC. It translates to CASSLPGHPYSSGANVLTF. The chain is built from TRBV28 and TRBJ2-6; no clear D gene. Trimming took off 2 bases at V and 0 bases at J, with 17 bases between the two ends. Germline V gene data show CDR1 as MDHEN and CDR2 as SYDVKM. The CDR3 consists of 19 residues.

The chain is built from TRBV5-1 and TRBJ2-7; D is undetermined. Germline V gene lookup returns CDR1 SGHRS and CDR2 YFSETQ. This CDR3 comprises 13 residues. The V and J ends lost 2 bases and 5 bases respectively, with 11 bases between them. The CDR3 here is CASSFGSSNEQYF. The CDR3 DNA follows: TGCGCCAGCAGCTTCGGTAGTAGCAACGAGCAGTACTTC. Full variable domain (rest looked up from reference TRBV5-1 and TRBJ2-7): KAGVTQTPRYLIKTRGQQVTLSCSPISGHRSVSWYQQTPGQGLQFLFEYFSETQRNKGNFPGRFSGRQFSNSRSEMNVSTLELGDSALYLCASSFGSSNEQYFGPGTRLTVT.

The V and J genes are TRBV12-3 or TRBV12-4 and TRBJ2-1, with 8 bases lining up with TRBD2. V was pared by 1 base and J by 9 bases, with 5 bases of the junction left unmatched. The CDR3 runs 14 residues. The CDR3 is CASSLDGRAAEQFF. DNA of the CDR3: TGTGCCAGCAGTTTAGACGGGAGGGCCGCTGAGCAGTTCTTC.

This clonotype was seen many times. V usage is TRBV10-3 and J usage is TRBJ2-5; TRBD1 aligns across 11 bases. This CDR3 comprises 17 residues. The V gene end was trimmed by 6 bases and the J gene end by 0 bases; junction bases not matched to a gene: 9. From germline, CDR1 is ENHRY and CDR2 SYGVKD. The CDR3 reads CAISSDRGRRYQETQYF. The CDR3 coding sequence is TGTGCCATCAGCTCGGACAGGGGGCGAAGGTACCAAGAGACCCAGTACTTC.